This entry lists 15 T cell receptor beta chains sequenced from one sample in a study of shared clonotypes between healthy human individuals. The assay was immunoSEQ multiplex PCR, and TCRdb's table has in-frame clones only and misses some. The sample comprises approximately 350,000 clones, approximately 79% of which are singletons, and 10% to 13% rests with the top ten. Source material: memory CD4+ T cells sorted from blood. The sample's subset: CD45RA-negative fraction. The receptors were sampled from a man aged 30 to 45 in good health.

The chain has TRBV5-1 and TRBJ1-2; 10 nucleotides agree with TRBD1. After removal of 0 bases from V and 4 bases from J, the junction contained 9 bases not matched to a gene. The CDR3 length is 17 residues. Germline CDR1 is SGHRS and CDR2 is YFSETQ. Here the CDR3 reads CASSLGLTGGSGYGYTF. The DNA for the CDR3 is TGCGCCAGCAGCTTGGGGCTGACAGGGGGCTCGGGCTATGGCTACACCTTC.

The chain joins TRBV7-9 to TRBJ2-6; no firm D call. This CDR3 is 15 amino acids long. The germline V gene has CDR1 SEHNR and CDR2 FQNEAQ (reference sequence). V lost 3 bases and J lost 2, with 8 bases in between. The CDR3 is CASSFPAAGANVLTF. The CDR3 bases are TGTGCCAGCAGCTTTCCCGCGGCTGGGGCCAACGTCCTGACTTTC.

V is TRBV7-8 and J is TRBJ2-1; D perhaps matches TRBD2 (6 bases). V shed 7 bases and J shed 5 bases, with 21 bases lying between them. Germline V gene lookup returns CDR1 SGHVS and CDR2 FQNEAQ. The CDR3 runs 16 residues. The chain's CDR3 is CASTPFLNRGNNEQFF. Written as DNA, the CDR3 is TGTGCCAGCACCCCCTTTTTGAATCGCGGGAACAATGAGCAGTTCTTC.

This clone has a single count. The CDR3 region is CASSYTVRMNTEAFF. CDR3 in DNA: TGTGCCAGCAGTTACACGGTCCGGATGAACACTGAAGCTTTCTTT. This chain links TRBV6-5 with TRBJ1-1; no firm D call. Germline CDR1 reads MNHEY; CDR2 reads SVGAGI. V lost 2 bases, J lost 0 bases, and 10 bases lay in between. The CDR3 contains 15 residues.

This chain connects TRBV18 to TRBJ1-5; no definite D call. Trimming pared 3 bases from V and 5 bases from J, leaving 8 bases between. The CDR3 extends over 13 amino acids. CDR1 is KGHSH, CDR2 LQKENI, per germline. The CDR3 sequence: CASSPFQDQPQHF. The CDR3 coding sequence is TGTGCCAGCTCACCTTTTCAGGATCAGCCCCAGCATTTT. The entire variable domain, with the rest obtained from reference TRBV18 and TRBJ1-5, is as follows: NAGVMQNPRHLVRRRGQEARLRCSPMKGHSHVYWYRQLPEEGLKFMVYLQKENIIDESGMPKERFSAEFPKEGPSILRIQQVVRGDSAAYFCASSPFQDQPQHFGDGTRLSIL.

CDR3 nucleotides: TGTGCCAGCAGTGAATTTGGGGGACTGGACAATGAGCAGTTCTTC. It encodes CASSEFGGLDNEQFF. The chain has TRBV25-1 and TRBJ2-1; possibly TRBD2 for D (6 bases). V lost 1 base and J lost 5, with 12 bases in between. The CDR3 sequence is 15 residues long. CDR1 is MGHDK, CDR2 SYGVNS, per germline.

On this clone itself: This sample also contains other DNA sequences that code for the same CDR3. The chain uses TRBV18 and TRBJ1-5; D is undetermined. The V and J ends lost 2 bases and 4 bases respectively, with 6 bases between them. The germline CDR1 and CDR2 sequences are KGHSH and LQKENI. The CDR3 has 13 amino acids. The CDR3 protein is CASSPGQNQPQHF. DNA of the CDR3: TGTGCCAGCTCACCAGGGCAGAATCAGCCCCAGCATTTT.

This clone was found many times. The chain links TRBV5-5 to TRBJ2-7; 7 bases map to TRBD1. From germline, CDR1 is SGHKS and CDR2 YYEKEE (reference sequence). The trim removed 6 bases at V and 2 bases at J, leaving 11 bases unmatched. The CDR3 totals 15 residues. This CDR3 is CASNPGDRVAYEQYF. In nucleotides, the CDR3 is TGTGCCAGCAACCCCGGAGACAGGGTGGCCTACGAGCAGTACTTC.

This clone was detected ten times or more. J is TRBJ1-2 and V is TRBV25-1; no definite D call. Germline V gene lookup returns CDR1 MGHDK and CDR2 SYGVNS. This CDR3 region has 13 residues. Trimming cost V 5 bases and J 8 bases, with 15 bases left between them. Here the CDR3 DNA reads TGTGCCAGCAGTATCGTATCCGGCGGCGGCTACACCTTC. It is translated as CASSIVSGGGYTF.

The sample holds many counts of this clone. The chain couples TRBV5-4 to TRBJ2-1; 7 bases agree with TRBD1. V dropped 3 bases and J dropped 5; count of bases not matched to a gene: 5. The CDR3 extends over 14 amino acids. Germline assignment: CDR1 SGHNT and CDR2 YYREEE (reference sequence). CDR3 loop: CASSSTTGNNEQFF. CDR3 in DNA: TGTGCCAGCAGCTCAACGACAGGGAACAATGAGCAGTTCTTC. Full variable domain (rest looked up from reference TRBV5-4 and TRBJ2-1): ETGVTQSPTHLIKTRGQQVTLRCSSQSGHNTVSWYQQALGQGPQFIFQYYREEENGRGNFPPRFSGLQFPNYSSELNVNALELDDSALYLCASSSTTGNNEQFFGPGTRLTVL.

The rearrangement joins TRBV30 to TRBJ1-2; D is uncertain. V lost 0 bases, J lost 0 bases, and 14 bases lay in between. This CDR3 has 16 amino acids. CDR1 and CDR2 (germline): GTSNPN, SVGIG (reference sequence). The CDR3 bases are TGTGCCTGGAGTGTAGGTCTAGACCGAACTAACTATGGCTACACCTTC. Protein product: CAWSVGLDRTNYGYTF. The full variable domain, in which reference TRBV30 and TRBJ1-2 provide the parts outside the CDR3, is SQTIHQWPATLVQPVGSPLSLECTVEGTSNPNLYWYRQAAGRGLQLLFYSVGIGQISSEVPQNLSASRPQDRQFILSSKKLLLSDSGFYLCAWSVGLDRTNYGYTFGSGTRLTVV.

V and J are TRBV15 and TRBJ1-1; TRBD1 agrees at 7 bases. Germline V gene data show CDR1 as LNHNV and CDR2 as YYDKDF (reference sequence). CDR3 length equals 18 residues. Trimming took 2 bases from V and 7 from J; bases not matched to a gene: 19. CDR3 sequence: CATSRWEAGGHPGVEAFF. The CDR3 region has the DNA TGTGCCACCAGCAGATGGGAGGCAGGGGGACATCCCGGCGTTGAAGCTTTCTTT.

The chain combines TRBV5-6 with TRBJ2-7; the D gene could be TRBD1 or TRBD2 (5 bases each). The CDR3 contains 17 residues. The germline V and J ends were trimmed by 5 bases and 3 bases, with 24 bases remaining between them. Germline CDR1 SGHDT, CDR2 YYEEEE. CDR3 amino acids: CASRSITSGTSNYEQYF. For the CDR3, the DNA is TGTGCCAGCAGATCCATTACATCCGGGACGAGCAACTACGAGCAGTACTTC.

The chain joins TRBV11-3 to TRBJ2-5; D is unclear. CDR1 is SGHNT and CDR2 is YENEEA in the germline V gene. Between the trimmed V and J ends, which lost 6 bases and 2 bases, there was a span of 10 bases. This CDR3 is 13 amino acids long. In DNA form, the CDR3 reads TGTGCCAGCAGTTCTACGCAGCAAGAGACCCAGTACTTC. This encodes CASSSTQQETQYF.

For this clone: Just one base apart from a much larger clone, this may be a read error. This specimen includes other DNA sequences encoding the same CDR3. In DNA form, the CDR3 reads TGCGCCAGTAGCTTGAGTTGGCTAGCGGAGGACAATGAGCAGTTCTTC. Its translation is CASSLSWLAEDNEQFF. The V and J genes are TRBV5-1 and TRBJ2-1; 7 bases are a match to TRBD2. CDR3 length: 16 amino acids. Germline CDR1 and CDR2: SGHRS and YFSETQ. Full variable domain (outside the CDR3, taken from reference TRBV5-1 and TRBJ2-1): KAGVTQTPRYLIKTRGQQVTLSCSPISGHRSVSWYQQTPGQGLQFLFEYFSETQRNKGNFPGRFSGRQFSNSRSEMNVSTLELGDSALYLCASSLSWLAEDNEQFFGPGTRLTVL.